The rows below give T cell receptor beta chains drawn from one sample of a study of shared clonotypes between healthy human individuals. Sequenced by immunoSEQ multiplex PCR; TCRdb stores in-frame clones only, minus some. The repertoire holds about 2,100,000 clones, with 90% to 95% as singletons. Sequenced: naive CD8+ T cells from PBMCs. Receptors originate from a man aged 18 to 29 in good health. Some clones in this sample may be carry-over from other donors' samples. Both conserved end residues are trimmed from each CDR3. Each record gives: CDR3 length, V gene, J gene, CDR3 protein.

CDR3 length: 12
V gene: TRBV28
J gene: TRBJ2-7
CDR3 protein: ASSLAGGPVEQY

CDR3 length: 11
V gene: TRBV5-4
J gene: TRBJ2-2
CDR3 protein: ASSNKRAGELF

CDR3 length: 14
V gene: TRBV7-6
J gene: TRBJ2-3
CDR3 protein: ASSPDRGRPTDTQY

CDR3 length: 13
V gene: TRBV4-1
J gene: TRBJ2-3
CDR3 protein: ASSPGTSGTDTQY

CDR3 length: 11
V gene: TRBV7-9
J gene: TRBJ2-4
CDR3 protein: ASSPGGTGNQY

CDR3 length: 13
V gene: TRBV15
J gene: TRBJ2-7
CDR3 protein: ATSIHRGSSYEQY

CDR3 length: 14
V gene: TRBV11-2
J gene: TRBJ2-5
CDR3 protein: ASSRYHRQELETQY

CDR3 length: 17
V gene: TRBV4-1
J gene: TRBJ2-3
CDR3 protein: ASSQPPGLAETRTDTQY

CDR3 length: 14
V gene: TRBV25-1
J gene: TRBJ2-7
CDR3 protein: ASSEATGQSSYEQY

CDR3 length: 13
V gene: TRBV11-2
J gene: TRBJ2-1
CDR3 protein: ASSLETGAYNEQF

CDR3 length: 10
V gene: TRBV7-9
J gene: TRBJ1-5
CDR3 protein: ASSLAQQPQH

CDR3 length: 12
V gene: TRBV5-1
J gene: TRBJ1-2
CDR3 protein: ASNPQGGNYGYT

CDR3 length: 13
V gene: TRBV7-9
J gene: TRBJ2-1
CDR3 protein: ASSVDRFISDEQF